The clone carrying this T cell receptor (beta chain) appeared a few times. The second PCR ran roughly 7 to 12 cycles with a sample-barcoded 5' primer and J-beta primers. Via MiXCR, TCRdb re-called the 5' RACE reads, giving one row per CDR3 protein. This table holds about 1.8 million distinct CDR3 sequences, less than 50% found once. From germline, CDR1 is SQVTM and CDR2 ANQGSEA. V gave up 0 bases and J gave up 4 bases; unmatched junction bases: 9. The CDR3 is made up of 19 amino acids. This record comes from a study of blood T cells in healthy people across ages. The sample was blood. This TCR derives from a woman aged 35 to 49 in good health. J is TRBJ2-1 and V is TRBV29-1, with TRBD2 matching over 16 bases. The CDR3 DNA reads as TGCAGCGTTGAAGACCCGGGACTAGCGGGGGGGCTCCTTTACAATGAGCAGTTCTTC. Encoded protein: CSVEDPGLAGGLLYNEQFF.